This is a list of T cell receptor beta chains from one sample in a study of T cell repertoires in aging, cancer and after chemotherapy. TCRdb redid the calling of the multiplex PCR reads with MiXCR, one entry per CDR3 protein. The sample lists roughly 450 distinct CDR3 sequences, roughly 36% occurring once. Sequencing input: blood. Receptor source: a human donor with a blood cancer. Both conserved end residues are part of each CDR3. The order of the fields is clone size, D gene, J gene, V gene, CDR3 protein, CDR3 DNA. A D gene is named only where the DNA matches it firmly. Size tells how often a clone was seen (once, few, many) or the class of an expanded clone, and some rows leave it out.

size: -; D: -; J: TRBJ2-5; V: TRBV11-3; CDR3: CASSRGVGETETQYF; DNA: TGTGCCAGCAGCAGAGGGGTGGGGGAGACGGAGACCCAGTACTTC
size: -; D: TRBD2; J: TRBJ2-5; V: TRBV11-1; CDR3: CASSSGLAGGETQYF; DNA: TGTGCCAGCAGCTCGGGACTAGCGGGAGGAGAGACCCAGTACTTC
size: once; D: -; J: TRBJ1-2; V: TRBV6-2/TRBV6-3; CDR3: CASSYSSLGDGYTF; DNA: TGTGCCAGCAGTTACTCGAGCCTAGGGGATGGCTACACCTTC
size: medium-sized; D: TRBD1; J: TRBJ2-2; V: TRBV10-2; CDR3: CASSHTGGTGELFF; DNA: TGCGCCAGCAGCCACACAGGGGGCACCGGGGAGCTGTTTTTT
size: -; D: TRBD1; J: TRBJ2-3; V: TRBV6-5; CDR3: CASSPGQGVGSLDTQYF; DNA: TGTGCCAGCAGTCCCGGACAGGGTGTGGGATCGCTGGATACGCAGTATTTT
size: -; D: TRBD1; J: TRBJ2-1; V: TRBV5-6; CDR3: CASSLSGQGFRNEQFF; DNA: TGTGCCAGCTCACTCTCGGGACAGGGATTTAGGAATGAGCAGTTCTTC
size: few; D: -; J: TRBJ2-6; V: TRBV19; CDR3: CASRQRSGANVLTF; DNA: TGTGCCAGTAGACAGCGTTCTGGGGCCAACGTCCTGACTTTC
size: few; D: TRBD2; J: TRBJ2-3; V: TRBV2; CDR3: CASTLGTKLPDTQYF; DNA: TGTGCCAGCACCCTCGGGACTAAACTACCAGATACGCAGTATTTT
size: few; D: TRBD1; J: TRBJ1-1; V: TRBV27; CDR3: CASSLTGGFNTEAFF; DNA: TGTGCCAGCAGTTTGACAGGGGGCTTTAACACTGAAGCTTTCTTT
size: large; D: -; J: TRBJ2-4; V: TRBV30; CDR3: CAWSVGTGFKNIQYF; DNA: TGTGCCTGGAGTGTAGGTACAGGCTTCAAAAACATTCAGTACTTC
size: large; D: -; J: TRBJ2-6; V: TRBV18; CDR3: CASSPPGPGGSSGANVLTF; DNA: TGTGCCAGCTCACCACCAGGTCCAGGGGGGAGCTCTGGGGCCAACGTCCTGACTTTC
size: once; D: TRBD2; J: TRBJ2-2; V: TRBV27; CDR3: CASSPRGGYTGELFF; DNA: TGTGCCAGCAGTCCGCGGGGGGGCTACACCGGGGAGCTGTTTTTT
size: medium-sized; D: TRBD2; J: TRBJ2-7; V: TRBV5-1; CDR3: CASSLRGSPNYEQYF; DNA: TGCGCCAGCAGCCTACGCGGGAGTCCCAACTACGAGCAGTACTTC
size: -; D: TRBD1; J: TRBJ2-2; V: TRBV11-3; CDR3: CASHRGLESGELFF; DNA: TGTGCCAGCCACAGGGGGCTGGAGTCCGGGGAGCTGTTTTTT
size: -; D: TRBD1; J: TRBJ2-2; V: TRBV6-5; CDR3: CASSLDRGGTGELFF; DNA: TGTGCCAGCAGCCTCGACAGGGGCGGGACCGGGGAGCTGTTTTTT
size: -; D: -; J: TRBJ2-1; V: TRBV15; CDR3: CATSRQGSYNEQFF; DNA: TGTGCCACCAGCAGACAGGGGTCCTACAATGAGCAGTTCTTC
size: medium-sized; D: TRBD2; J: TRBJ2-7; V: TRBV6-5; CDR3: CASSQTSGSYEQYF; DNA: TGTGCCAGCAGCCAGACTAGCGGAAGCTACGAGCAGTACTTC
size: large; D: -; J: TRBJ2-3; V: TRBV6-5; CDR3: CASSYHHLMDTQYF; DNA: TGTGCCAGCAGCTACCACCACCTAATGGATACGCAGTATTTT
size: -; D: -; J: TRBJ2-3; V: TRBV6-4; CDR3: CASSYKHLMDTQYF; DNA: TGTGCCAGCAGCTACAAACACCTAATGGATACGCAGTATTTT
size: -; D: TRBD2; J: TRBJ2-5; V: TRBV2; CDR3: CASSSGSYQETRYF; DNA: TGTGCCAGCAGTAGCGGGAGTTACCAAGAGACCCGGTACTTC
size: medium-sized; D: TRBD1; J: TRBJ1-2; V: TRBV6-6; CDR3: CASSSHRDRVYGYTF; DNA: TGTGCCAGCAGCTCCCACCGGGACAGGGTCTATGGCTACACCTTC
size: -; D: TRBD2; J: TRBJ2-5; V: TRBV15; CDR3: CATSRGGSYQETQYF; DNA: TGTGCCACCAGCAGAGGCGGGAGTTACCAAGAGACCCAGTACTTC
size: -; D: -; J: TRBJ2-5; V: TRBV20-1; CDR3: CSALPQGMQETQYF; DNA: TGCAGTGCTCTCCCTCAGGGGATGCAAGAGACCCAGTACTTC
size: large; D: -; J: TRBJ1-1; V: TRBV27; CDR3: CASSLGLEDTEAFF; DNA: TGTGCCAGCAGTTTGGGGCTAGAGGACACTGAAGCTTTCTTT
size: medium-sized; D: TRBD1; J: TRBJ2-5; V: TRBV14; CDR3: CASSPDRGYTETQYF; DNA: TGTGCCAGCAGCCCGGACAGGGGGTATACGGAGACCCAGTACTTC
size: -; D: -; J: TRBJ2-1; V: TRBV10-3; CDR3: CAISDFDSEPDNEQFF; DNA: TGTGCCATCAGTGACTTTGACAGTGAACCAGACAATGAGCAGTTCTTC
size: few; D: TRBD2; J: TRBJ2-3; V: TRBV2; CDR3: CASRATTSGRRDTQYF; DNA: TGTGCCAGCAGAGCCACTACTAGCGGGAGGAGAGATACGCAGTATTTT
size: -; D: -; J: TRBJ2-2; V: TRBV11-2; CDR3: CASSLDGVGLPNTGELFF; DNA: TGTGCCAGCAGCTTAGACGGGGTCGGGTTGCCGAACACCGGGGAGCTGTTTTTT
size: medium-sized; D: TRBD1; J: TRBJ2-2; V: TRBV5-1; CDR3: CASSQGALRDTLTGELFF; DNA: TGCGCCAGCAGCCAGGGGGCCTTACGGGACACCCTCACCGGGGAGCTGTTTTTT
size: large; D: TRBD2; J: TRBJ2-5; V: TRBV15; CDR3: CATSRDFPREGHETQYF; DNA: TGTGCCACCAGCAGAGATTTCCCGCGGGAGGGCCATGAGACCCAGTACTTC
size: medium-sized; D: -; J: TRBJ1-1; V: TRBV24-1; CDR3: CATSVSGVDTEAFF; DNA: TGTGCCACCAGTGTTTCTGGGGTGGACACTGAAGCTTTCTTT
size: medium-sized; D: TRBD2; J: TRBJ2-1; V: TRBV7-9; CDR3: CASSLGLAGVDEQFF; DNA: TGTGCCAGCAGCTTAGGTCTAGCGGGAGTGGATGAGCAGTTCTTC
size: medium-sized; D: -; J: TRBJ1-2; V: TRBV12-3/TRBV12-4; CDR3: CASSLPGRPGGYTF; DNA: TGTGCCAGCAGTTTACCCGGCCGCCCGGGAGGCTACACCTTC
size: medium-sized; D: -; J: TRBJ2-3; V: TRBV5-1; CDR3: CASSLGGGTQYF; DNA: TGCGCCAGCAGCTTAGGGGGGGGTACGCAGTATTTT
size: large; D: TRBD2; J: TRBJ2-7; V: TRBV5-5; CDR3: CASSSRRSSLAGGSEQYF; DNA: TGTGCCAGCAGCTCGCGCCGGTCCTCACTAGCGGGGGGAAGCGAGCAGTACTTC
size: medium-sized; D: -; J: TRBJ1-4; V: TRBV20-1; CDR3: CSAWTGDHNEKLFF; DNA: TGCAGTGCTTGGACCGGTGACCATAATGAAAAACTGTTTTTT
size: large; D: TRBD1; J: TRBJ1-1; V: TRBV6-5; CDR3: CASRYQGGTEAFF; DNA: TGTGCCAGCAGGTACCAGGGGGGTACTGAAGCTTTCTTT
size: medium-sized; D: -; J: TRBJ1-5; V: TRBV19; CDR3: CASSIKVGNQPQHF; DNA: TGTGCCAGTAGTATCAAAGTCGGCAATCAGCCCCAGCATTTT
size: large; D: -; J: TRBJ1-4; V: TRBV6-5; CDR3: CASSQGGGVNEKLFF; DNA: TGTGCCAGCAGCCAAGGGGGAGGGGTTAATGAAAAACTGTTTTTT
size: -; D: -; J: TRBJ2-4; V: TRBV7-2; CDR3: CASSLALGVGDKNIQYF; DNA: TGTGCCAGCAGCTTAGCGCTCGGGGTGGGGGACAAAAACATTCAGTACTTC
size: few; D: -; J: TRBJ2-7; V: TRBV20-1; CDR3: CSARDLNTGVFEQYF; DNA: TGCAGTGCTAGAGATCTGAACACGGGCGTGTTCGAGCAGTACTTC
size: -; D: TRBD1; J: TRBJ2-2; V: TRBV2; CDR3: CASSESGQALTGELFF; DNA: TGTGCCAGCAGTGAATCGGGACAGGCCCTCACCGGGGAGCTGTTTTTT
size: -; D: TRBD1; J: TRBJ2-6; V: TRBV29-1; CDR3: CSVLDRGPSGANVLTF; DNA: TGCAGCGTTCTGGACAGGGGGCCCTCTGGGGCCAACGTCCTGACTTTC
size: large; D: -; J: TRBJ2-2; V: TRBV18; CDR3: CASAPPSAYTGELFF; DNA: TGTGCCAGCGCACCCCCTTCGGCTTACACCGGGGAGCTGTTTTTT
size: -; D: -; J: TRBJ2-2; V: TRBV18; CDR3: CASSPIALNTGELFF; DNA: TGTGCCAGCTCACCAATCGCCTTGAACACCGGGGAGCTGTTTTTT
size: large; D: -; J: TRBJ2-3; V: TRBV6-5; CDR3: CASSYSRGADTQYF; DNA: TGTGCCAGCAGTTACTCCAGAGGGGCAGATACGCAGTATTTT
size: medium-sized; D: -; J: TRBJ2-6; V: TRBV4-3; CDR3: CASSLLWGSGANVLTF; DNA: TGCGCCAGCAGCCTACTATGGGGGTCTGGGGCCAACGTCCTGACTTTC
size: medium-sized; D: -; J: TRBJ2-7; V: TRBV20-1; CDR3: CSARGDVSYEQYF; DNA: TGCAGTGCTAGGGGGGACGTCTCCTACGAGCAGTACTTC
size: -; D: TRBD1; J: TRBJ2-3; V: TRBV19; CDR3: CASMTGRSSTDTQYF; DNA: TGTGCCAGTATGACAGGGCGGTCAAGCACAGATACGCAGTATTTT